The rows below give T cell receptor beta chains drawn from one sample of a study of cytomegalovirus exposure and HLA in healthy donors. Sequenced by immunoSEQ multiplex PCR; TCRdb stores in-frame clones only, minus some. This sample has about 97,000 clones, with 73% found just once. Sequencing was carried out using PBMCs. These receptors came from a man aged 40-49 years in good health and CMV-seronegative. Each CDR3 is given with its conserved first and last residue. The size field is filled for only some rows; it gives once, few, many or a size class.

clone_size v_call cdr3_aa
NA TRBV15 CATSKRAGELFF
NA TRBV29-1 CSAAGGASYEQYF
NA TRBV6-5 CASRLTPSANYGYTF
NA TRBV6-6 CASSYSGQGANQPQHF
NA TRBV4-1 CASSQQGALPLHF
few TRBV2 CASSEVRVTEAFF
NA TRBV7-6 CASSILADDTPDTQYF
NA TRBV27 CASSPTKYDPRHQETQYF
NA TRBV9 CASSTFIGAGTQYF
once TRBV28 CASRQTGGSYNEQFF
NA TRBV11-1 CASSSREAGWHEQYF
NA TRBV15 CATSRPSTATNEKLFF
NA TRBV15 CATSPAGNQPQHF
NA TRBV6-6 CANMITGENYEQYF
NA TRBV11-3 CASSLDLREQFF
NA TRBV7-9 CASSFGLASGEQYF
NA TRBV5-1 CASSLERGSNYGYTF
NA TRBV7-9 CASSWDRYNSPLHF
NA TRBV12-1 CASSFCVLIDEQFF
NA TRBV19 CASSVTGSGNTIYF
NA TRBV18 CASSPLTGDTEAFF
NA TRBV18 CASSPGQGAGRGYTF
once TRBV5-1 CASRNPPGHSNEKLFF
NA TRBV5-8 CASSLEQGQETQYF
NA TRBV5-6 CASSADSLSYQETQYF
once TRBV5-1 CASSLLAGFSPETQYF
NA TRBV4-2 CASSPLGQGGAFF
NA TRBV7-2 CASSLRPGRTDTQYF
NA TRBV11-1 CASSYTSGGAETQYF
NA TRBV9 CASSFRAGGLSSYNEQFF
NA TRBV9 CASSPRTQETQYF
NA TRBV25-1 CASGEGADTQYF
NA TRBV5-1 CASSATGNNSPLHF
once TRBV15 CATRAYDRGYNQPQHF
NA TRBV18 CASSLTDWDEQYF
NA TRBV2 CATSTALGDTQYF
NA TRBV7-2 CASSLLGGSSSYNEQFF
NA TRBV7-9 CASSLDRVLVEKLFF
NA TRBV4-3 CASSQGDRVVYGYTF
NA TRBV18 CASSLGQGGGEKLFF
NA TRBV27 CASSFGIGRGGGTEAFF
NA TRBV5-4 CASSLGGLMQLTGRETQYF
NA TRBV5-1 CASSSGSTPEAFF
few TRBV2 CASSEGTGIETQYF
NA TRBV9 CASSPRTGVETQYF
NA TRBV7-6 CASSAYRGNTEAFF
NA TRBV11-3 CASSWGLAGGNEQFF
NA TRBV2 CASRGDRDSLFNQPQHF
NA TRBV28 CASRTGGGYGYTF
NA TRBV5-1 CASSVTGSSLTYNSPLHF
NA TRBV29-1 CSVEGAREAFF
NA TRBV13 CASSHGDIRREQYF
NA TRBV13 CASSLWGQGTPYEQYF